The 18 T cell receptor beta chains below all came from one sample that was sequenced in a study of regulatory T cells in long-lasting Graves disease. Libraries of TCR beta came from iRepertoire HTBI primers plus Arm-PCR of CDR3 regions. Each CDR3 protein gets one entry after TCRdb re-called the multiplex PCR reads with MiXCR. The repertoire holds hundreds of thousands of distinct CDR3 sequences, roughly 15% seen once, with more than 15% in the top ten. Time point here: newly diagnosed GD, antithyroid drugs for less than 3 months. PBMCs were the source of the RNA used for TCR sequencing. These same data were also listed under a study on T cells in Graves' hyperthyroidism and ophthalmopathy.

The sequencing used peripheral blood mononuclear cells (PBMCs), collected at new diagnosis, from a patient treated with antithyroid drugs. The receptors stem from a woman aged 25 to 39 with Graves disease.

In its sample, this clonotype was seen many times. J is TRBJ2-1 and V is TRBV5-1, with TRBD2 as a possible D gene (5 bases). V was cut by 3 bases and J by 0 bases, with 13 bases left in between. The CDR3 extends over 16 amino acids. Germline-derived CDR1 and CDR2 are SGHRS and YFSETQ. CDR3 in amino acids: CASSSWVGSSYNEQFF. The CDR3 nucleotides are TGCGCCAGCAGCTCCTGGGTGGGGAGCTCCTACAATGAGCAGTTCTTC.

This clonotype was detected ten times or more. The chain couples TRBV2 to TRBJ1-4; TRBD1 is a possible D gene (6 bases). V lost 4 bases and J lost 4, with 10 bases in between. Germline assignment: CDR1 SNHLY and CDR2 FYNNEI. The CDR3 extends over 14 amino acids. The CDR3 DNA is TGTGCCAGCAGTGTCGGACAGAATAATGAAAAACTGTTTTTT. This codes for CASSVGQNNEKLFF.

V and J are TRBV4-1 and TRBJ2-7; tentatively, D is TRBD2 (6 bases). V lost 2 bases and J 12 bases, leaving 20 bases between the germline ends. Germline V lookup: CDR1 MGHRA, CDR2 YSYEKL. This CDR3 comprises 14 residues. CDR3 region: CASSQIGGPGFPYF. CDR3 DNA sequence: TGCGCCAGCAGCCAAATAGGAGGGCCGGGCTTCCCGTACTTC.

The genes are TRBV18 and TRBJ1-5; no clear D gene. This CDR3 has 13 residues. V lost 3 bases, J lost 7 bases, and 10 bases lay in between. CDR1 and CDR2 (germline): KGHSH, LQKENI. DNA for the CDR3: TGTGCCAGCTCACCCACGGATCAGCAGCCCCAGCATTTT. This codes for CASSPTDQQPQHF. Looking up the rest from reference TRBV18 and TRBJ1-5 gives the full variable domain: NAGVMQNPRHLVRRRGQEARLRCSPMKGHSHVYWYRQLPEEGLKFMVYLQKENIIDESGMPKERFSAEFPKEGPSILRIQQVVRGDSAAYFCASSPTDQQPQHFGDGTRLSIL.

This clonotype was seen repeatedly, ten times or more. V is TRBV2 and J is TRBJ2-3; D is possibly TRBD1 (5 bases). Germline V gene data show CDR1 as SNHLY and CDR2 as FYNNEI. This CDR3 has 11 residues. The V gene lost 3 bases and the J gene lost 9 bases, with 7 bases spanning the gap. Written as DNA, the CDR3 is TGTGCCAGCAGTGATAAGGGGACGCAGTATTTT. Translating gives CASSDKGTQYF.

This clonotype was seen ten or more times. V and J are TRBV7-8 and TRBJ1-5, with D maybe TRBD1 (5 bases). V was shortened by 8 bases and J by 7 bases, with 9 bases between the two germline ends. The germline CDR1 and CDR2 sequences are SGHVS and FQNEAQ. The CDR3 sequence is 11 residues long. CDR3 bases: TGTGCCAGCGGATGGGACCAGCCCCAGCATTTT. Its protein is CASGWDQPQHF.

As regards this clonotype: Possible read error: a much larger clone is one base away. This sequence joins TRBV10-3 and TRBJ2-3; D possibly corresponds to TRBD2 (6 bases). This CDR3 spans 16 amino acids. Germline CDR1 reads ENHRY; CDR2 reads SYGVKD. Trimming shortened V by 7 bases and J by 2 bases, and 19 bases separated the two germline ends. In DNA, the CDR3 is TGTGCCATCAATGCACAAACGGGACTCGTCACAGATACGCAGTATTTT. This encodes CAINAQTGLVTDTQYF.

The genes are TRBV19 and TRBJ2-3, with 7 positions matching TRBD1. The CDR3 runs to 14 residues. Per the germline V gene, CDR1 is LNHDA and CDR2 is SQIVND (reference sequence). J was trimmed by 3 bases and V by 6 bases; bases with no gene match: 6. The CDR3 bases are TGTGCCAGTAGCACAGGGGTTAGGACAGATACGCAGTATTTT. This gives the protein CASSTGVRTDTQYF.

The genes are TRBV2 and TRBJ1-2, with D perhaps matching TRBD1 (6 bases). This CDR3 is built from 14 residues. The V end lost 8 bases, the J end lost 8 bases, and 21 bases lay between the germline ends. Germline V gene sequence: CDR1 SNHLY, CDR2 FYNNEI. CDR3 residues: CASFGVGGQGGYTF. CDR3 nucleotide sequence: TGTGCCAGCTTCGGTGTGGGGGGCCAGGGGGGCTACACCTTC.

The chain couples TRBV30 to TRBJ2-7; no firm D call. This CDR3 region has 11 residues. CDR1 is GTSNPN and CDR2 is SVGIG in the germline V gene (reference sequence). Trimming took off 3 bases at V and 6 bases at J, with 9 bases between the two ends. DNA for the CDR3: TGTGCCTGGAGCGCCAATAGCGAGCAGTACTTC. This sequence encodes CAWSANSEQYF.

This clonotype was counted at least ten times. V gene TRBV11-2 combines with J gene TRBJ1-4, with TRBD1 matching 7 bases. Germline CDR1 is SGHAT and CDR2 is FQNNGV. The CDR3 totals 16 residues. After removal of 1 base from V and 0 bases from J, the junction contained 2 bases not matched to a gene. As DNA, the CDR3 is TGTGCCAGCAGCTTAGCGGGGACAGCAACTAATGAAAAACTGTTTTTT. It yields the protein CASSLAGTATNEKLFF. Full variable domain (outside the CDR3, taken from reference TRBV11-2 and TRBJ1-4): EAGVAQSPRYKIIEKRQSVAFWCNPISGHATLYWYQQILGQGPKLLIQFQNNGVVDDSQLPKDRFSAERLKGVDSTLKIQPAKLEDSAVYLCASSLAGTATNEKLFFGSGTQLSVL.

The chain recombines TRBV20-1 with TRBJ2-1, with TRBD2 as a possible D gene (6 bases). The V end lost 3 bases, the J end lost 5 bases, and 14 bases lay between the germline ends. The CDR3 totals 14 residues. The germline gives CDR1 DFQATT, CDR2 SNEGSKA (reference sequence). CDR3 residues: CSASRLAINNEQFF. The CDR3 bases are TGCAGTGCTAGTAGGCTAGCGATAAACAATGAGCAGTTCTTC.

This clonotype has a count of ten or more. Written as DNA, the CDR3 is TGTGCCAGCAGCCTTGACAGGGGTAATGCTGAAGCTTTCTTT. Translating gives CASSLDRGNAEAFF. This chain uses TRBV7-9 with TRBJ1-1; 8 bases are a match to TRBD1. The ends lost 5 bases at V and 6 bases at J; junction bases unmatched: 8. The CDR3 length is 14 residues. From germline, CDR1 is SEHNR and CDR2 FQNEAQ (reference sequence).

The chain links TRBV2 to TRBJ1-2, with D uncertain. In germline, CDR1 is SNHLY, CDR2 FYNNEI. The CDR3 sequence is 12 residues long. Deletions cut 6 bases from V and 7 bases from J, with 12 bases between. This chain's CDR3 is CASRAKTGGYTF. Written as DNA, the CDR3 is TGTGCCAGCAGGGCCAAGACTGGTGGCTACACCTTC.

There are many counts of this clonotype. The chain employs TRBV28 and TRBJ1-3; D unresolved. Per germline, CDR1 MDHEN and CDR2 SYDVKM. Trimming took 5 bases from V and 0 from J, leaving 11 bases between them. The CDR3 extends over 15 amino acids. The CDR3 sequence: CASSAHSSSGNTIYF. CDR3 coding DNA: TGTGCCAGCAGTGCCCATTCCTCCTCTGGAAACACCATATATTTT.

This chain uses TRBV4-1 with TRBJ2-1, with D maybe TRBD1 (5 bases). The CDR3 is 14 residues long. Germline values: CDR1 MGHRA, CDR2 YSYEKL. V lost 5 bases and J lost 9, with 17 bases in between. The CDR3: CASSMPTGYGEQFF. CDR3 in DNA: TGCGCCAGCAGCATGCCCACAGGATATGGTGAGCAGTTCTTC.

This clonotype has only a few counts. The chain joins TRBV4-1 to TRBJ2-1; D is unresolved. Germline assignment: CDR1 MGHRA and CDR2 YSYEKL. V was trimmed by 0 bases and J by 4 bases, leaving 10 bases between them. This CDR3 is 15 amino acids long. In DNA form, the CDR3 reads TGCGCCAGCAGCCAAGAAGGTCGTGGATACAATGAGCAGTTCTTC. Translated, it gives CASSQEGRGYNEQFF.

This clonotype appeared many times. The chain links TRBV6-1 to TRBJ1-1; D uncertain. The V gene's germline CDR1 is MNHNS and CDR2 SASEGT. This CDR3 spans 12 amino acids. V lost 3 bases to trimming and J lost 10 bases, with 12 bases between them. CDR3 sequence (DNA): TGTGCCAGCAGTGACTCCCTTTCGGGAGCTTTCTTT. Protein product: CASSDSLSGAFF.